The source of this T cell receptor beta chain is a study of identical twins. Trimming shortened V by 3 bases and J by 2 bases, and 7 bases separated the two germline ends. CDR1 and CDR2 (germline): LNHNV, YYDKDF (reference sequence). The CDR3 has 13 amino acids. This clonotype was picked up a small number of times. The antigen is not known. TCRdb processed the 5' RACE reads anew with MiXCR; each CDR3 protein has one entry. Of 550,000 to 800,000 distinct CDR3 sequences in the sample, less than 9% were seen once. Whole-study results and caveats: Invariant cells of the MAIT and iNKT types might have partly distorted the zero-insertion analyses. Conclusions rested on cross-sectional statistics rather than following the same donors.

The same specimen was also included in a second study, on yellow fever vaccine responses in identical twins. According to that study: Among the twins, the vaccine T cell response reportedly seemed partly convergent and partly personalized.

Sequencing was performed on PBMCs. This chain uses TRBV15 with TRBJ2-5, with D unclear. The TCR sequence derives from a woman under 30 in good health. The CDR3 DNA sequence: TGTGCCACCAGCAGGAACGGACAAGAGACCCAGTACTTC. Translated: CATSRNGQETQYF.